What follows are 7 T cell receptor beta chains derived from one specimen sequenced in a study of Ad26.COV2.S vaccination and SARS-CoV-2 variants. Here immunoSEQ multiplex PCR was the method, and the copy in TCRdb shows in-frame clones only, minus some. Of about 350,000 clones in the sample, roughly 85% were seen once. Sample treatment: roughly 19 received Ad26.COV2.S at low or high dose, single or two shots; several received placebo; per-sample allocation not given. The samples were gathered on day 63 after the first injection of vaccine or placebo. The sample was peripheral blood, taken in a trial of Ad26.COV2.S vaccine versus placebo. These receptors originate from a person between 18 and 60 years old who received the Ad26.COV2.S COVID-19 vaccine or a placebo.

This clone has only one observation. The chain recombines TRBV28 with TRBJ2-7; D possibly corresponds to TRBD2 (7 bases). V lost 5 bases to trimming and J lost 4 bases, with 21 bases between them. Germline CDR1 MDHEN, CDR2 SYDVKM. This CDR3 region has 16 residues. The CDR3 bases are TGTGCCAGCAGTCCCACCGGGGGGCCTCAAGATTACGAGCAGTACTTC. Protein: CASSPTGGPQDYEQYF.

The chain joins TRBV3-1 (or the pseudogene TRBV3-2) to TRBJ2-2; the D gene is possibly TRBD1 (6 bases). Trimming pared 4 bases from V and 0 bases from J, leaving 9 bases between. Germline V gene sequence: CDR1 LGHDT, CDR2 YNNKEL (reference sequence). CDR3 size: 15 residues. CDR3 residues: CASSLGTPNTGELFF. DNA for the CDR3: TGTGCCAGCAGCCTGGGGACACCGAACACCGGGGAGCTGTTTTTT.

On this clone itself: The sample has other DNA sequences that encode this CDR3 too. The CDR3: CASSLAGEQYF. The CDR3 DNA reads as TGCGCCAGCAGCTTGGCCGGGGAGCAGTACTTC. The chain carries TRBV5-1 and TRBJ2-7; D is uncertain. V lost 0 bases, J lost 7 bases, and 5 bases lay in between. CDR3 size: 11 residues. Germline V gene lookup returns CDR1 SGHRS and CDR2 YFSETQ.

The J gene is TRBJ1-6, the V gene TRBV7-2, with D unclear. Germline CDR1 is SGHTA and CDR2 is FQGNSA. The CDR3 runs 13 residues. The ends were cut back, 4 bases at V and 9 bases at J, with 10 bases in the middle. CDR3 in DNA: TGTGCCAGCAGCTCGCGGGAATCTTCACCCCTCCACTTT. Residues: CASSSRESSPLHF.

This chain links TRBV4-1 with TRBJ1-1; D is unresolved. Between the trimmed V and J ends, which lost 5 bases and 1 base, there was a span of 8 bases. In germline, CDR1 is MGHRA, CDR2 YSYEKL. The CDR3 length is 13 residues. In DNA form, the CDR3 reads TGCGCCAGCAGCTACGGACCGAACACTGAAGCTTTCTTT. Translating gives CASSYGPNTEAFF.

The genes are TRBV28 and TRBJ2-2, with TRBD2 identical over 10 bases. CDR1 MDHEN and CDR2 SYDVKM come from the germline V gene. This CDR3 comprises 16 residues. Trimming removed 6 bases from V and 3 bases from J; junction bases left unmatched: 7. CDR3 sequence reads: CASSPSGGADTGELFF. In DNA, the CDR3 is TGTGCCAGCAGCCCCAGCGGGGGGGCCGACACCGGGGAGCTGTTTTTT.

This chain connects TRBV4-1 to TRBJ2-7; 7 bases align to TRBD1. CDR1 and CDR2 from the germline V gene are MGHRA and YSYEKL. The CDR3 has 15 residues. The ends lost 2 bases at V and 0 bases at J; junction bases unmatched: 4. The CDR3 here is CASSQRQGNSYEQYF. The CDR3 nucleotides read TGCGCCAGCAGCCAAAGACAGGGCAACTCCTACGAGCAGTACTTC.